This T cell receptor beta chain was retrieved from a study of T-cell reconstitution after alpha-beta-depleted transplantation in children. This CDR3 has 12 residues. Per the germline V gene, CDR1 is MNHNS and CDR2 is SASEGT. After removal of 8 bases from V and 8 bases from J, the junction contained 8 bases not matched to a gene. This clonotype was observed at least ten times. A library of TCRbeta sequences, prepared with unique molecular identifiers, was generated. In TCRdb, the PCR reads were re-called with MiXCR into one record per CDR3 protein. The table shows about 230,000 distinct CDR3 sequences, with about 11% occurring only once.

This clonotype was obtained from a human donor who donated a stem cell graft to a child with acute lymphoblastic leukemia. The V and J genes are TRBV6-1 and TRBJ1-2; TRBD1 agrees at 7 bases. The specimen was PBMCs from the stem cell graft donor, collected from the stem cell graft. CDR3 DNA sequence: TGTGCCAGCGGGACAGACCTCGAGGGCTACACCTTC. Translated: CASGTDLEGYTF.